This TCR beta chain was profiled in a study of identical twins. Notes on the study in general: Donors were not followed over many years; analysis was cross-sectional.

TCRdb reanalysed the 5' RACE reads using MiXCR and keeps one entry per CDR3 protein. In the table there are some 690,000 distinct CDR3 sequences, roughly 20% of which are singletons. There are a few counts of this clonotype. Its antigen is not identified. CDR1 and CDR2 (germline): SGDLS, YYNGEE. This CDR3 spans 17 amino acids. V shed 0 bases and J 1 base; nucleotides not matched to a gene: 7. The same sample was also studied in work on T cells expressing NK-cell markers.

The chain uses TRBV9 and TRBJ2-3; 8 bases agree with TRBD2. This TCR was sampled from a woman under 30 in good health. Sequenced sample: PBMCs. In DNA, the CDR3 is TGTGCCAGCAGCGTAGGACCCCAGACTAGCGGCACAGATACGCAGTATTTT. Translating gives CASSVGPQTSGTDTQYF.